A selection of T cell receptor beta chains follows, all from one sample in a study of T cell changes during pregnancy in multiple sclerosis. Assay: immunoSEQ multiplex PCR; the TCRdb copy retains only in-frame clones and omits some. This table holds fewer than 110,000 clones, 92% found once. The material was peripheral blood, obtained after pregnancy. The source is a female donor with multiple sclerosis, enrolled in a pregnancy study. Each CDR3 is given with its conserved first and last residue. Fields, in order: J gene, clone size, V gene, D gene, CDR3 DNA, CDR3 protein. The D gene is left open where the match is weak. Clone size is shown for a subset of rows, as once, few, many or a class of expanded clone.

TRBJ1-1,.,TRBV5-1,.,TGCGCCAGCACCAAAATCACTGGCGGGACGACAGCGAACACTGAAGCTTTCTTT,CASTKITGGTTANTEAFF
TRBJ2-1,.,TRBV7-6,.,TGTGCCAGCAGCTCCCCACTCGCGCTAGCGACCAGCTCCTACAATGAGCAGTTCTTC,CASSSPLALATSSYNEQFF
TRBJ2-7,.,TRBV6-1,TRBD2,TGTGCCAGCAGTGTAGCGGGGGGGCCGCTATCCCACTACGAGCAGTACTTC,CASSVAGGPLSHYEQYF
TRBJ2-6,once,TRBV6-4,.,TGTGCCAGCAGCGAGACAAGTGCTGGGGCCAACGTCCTGACTTTC,CASSETSAGANVLTF
TRBJ2-7,.,TRBV4-1,.,TGCGCCAGCAGCCAAGTTGCCGGCGAGCAGTACTTC,CASSQVAGEQYF
TRBJ1-5,.,TRBV5-1,TRBD1,TGCGCCAGCAGCCCGGGACAGGGTAATCAGCCCCAGCATTTT,CASSPGQGNQPQHF
TRBJ2-5,.,TRBV27,.,TGTGCCAGCAGTTCAGAACTAAAATCAAAGACCCAGTACTTC,CASSSELKSKTQYF
TRBJ2-1,.,TRBV19,.,TGTGGGGCGGGCTACAATGAGCAGTTCTTC,CGAGYNEQFF
TRBJ1-6,.,TRBV6-5,.,TGTGCCAGCAGTTACTCCCAGGGGAGTAATTCACCCCTCCACTTT,CASSYSQGSNSPLHF
TRBJ2-7,once,TRBV4-2,TRBD2,TGTGCCAGCAGCCAAGAGGTCTTCGGACTAGCGGGTGACTCCTACGAGCAGTACTTC,CASSQEVFGLAGDSYEQYF
TRBJ2-1,once,TRBV18,.,TGTGCCAGCTCACCAACCGGAGGGAGGACGTATGAGCAGTTCTTC,CASSPTGGRTYEQFF
TRBJ1-3,once,TRBV7-2,.,TGTGCCAGCAGCCCCAGTCTCTCTGGAAACACCATATATTTT,CASSPSLSGNTIYF
TRBJ2-1,few,TRBV5-1,.,TGCGCCAGCGGGTCCGGGGTTACCGATTTCGATGAGCAGTTCTTC,CASGSGVTDFDEQFF
TRBJ1-5,few,TRBV6-1,TRBD1,TGTGCCAGCAGTGGGGGACAGGGAAGTTTAAGCAATCAGCCCCAGCATTTT,CASSGGQGSLSNQPQHF
TRBJ1-1,.,TRBV11-2,TRBD1,TGTGCCAGCAGCTCGACAGGGACGAACACTGAAGCTTTCTTT,CASSSTGTNTEAFF
TRBJ1-6,.,TRBV18,.,TGTGCCAGCTCACCCGCAGGGGCCTATAATTCACCCCTCCACTTT,CASSPAGAYNSPLHF
TRBJ1-4,.,TRBV5-6,TRBD1,TGTGCCAGCAGCTTGGCCGACAGGGGGGAGGAAAAACTGTTTTTT,CASSLADRGEEKLFF
TRBJ1-2,.,TRBV30,.,TGTGCCTGGAGTTTATTACAGGGTGGAGGTGGCTACACCTTC,CAWSLLQGGGGYTF
TRBJ1-1,.,TRBV15,TRBD1,TGTGCCACCAGCAGAGATGTGCTAGGGACAGGGGATGAAGCTTTCTTT,CATSRDVLGTGDEAFF
TRBJ2-4,.,TRBV9,.,.,CASSVVGTGASLLYF
TRBJ2-6,.,TRBV5-1,.,TGCGCCAGCAGTCAGAAGTCAGGGGTCAAATCTGGGGCCAACGTCCTGACTTTC,CASSQKSGVKSGANVLTF
TRBJ2-1,.,TRBV7-7,.,TGTGCCAGCAGCTTAGAGATAGGGGCCACCCCCGACAATGAGCAGTTCTTC,CASSLEIGATPDNEQFF
TRBJ2-5,.,TRBV5-4,TRBD1,TGTGCCAGCAGCTCCACCGGGACAGGGAGCGAGACCCAGTACTTC,CASSSTGTGSETQYF
TRBJ2-7,once,TRBV7-9,.,TGTGCCAGCAGCGGGGGAGGGGGAGGGCCGGAGTACGAGCAGTACTTC,CASSGGGGGPEYEQYF
TRBJ2-7,.,TRBV7-3,.,TGTGCCAGCAGCTTAAACCCTAAACCCGACGAGCAGTACTTC,CASSLNPKPDEQYF
TRBJ2-7,.,TRBV6-1,TRBD1,TGTGCCAGCAGCCGGACAGGGAGCTCCTACGAGCAGTACTTC,CASSRTGSSYEQYF
TRBJ2-3,.,TRBV28,TRBD1,TGTGCCAGCAGTTTGGGGACAGGGGACACAGATACGCAGTATTTT,CASSLGTGDTDTQYF
TRBJ2-7,once,TRBV4-3,TRBD2,TGCGCCAGCAGCCAAGACCGGGGGGGCCGCTACGAGCAGTACTTC,CASSQDRGGRYEQYF
TRBJ2-5,once,TRBV28,TRBD2,TGTGCCAGCAGTCCCCCCCCAACTAGCGGGAGGGCCGGGGAGACCCAGTACTTC,CASSPPPTSGRAGETQYF
TRBJ1-2,once,TRBV18,.,TGTGCCAGCTCACCACTGACAGGAACTAACTATGGCTACACCTTC,CASSPLTGTNYGYTF
TRBJ1-5,few,TRBV19,.,TGTGCCAGTAGCTCGGGGAGGAGTCAGCCCCAGCATTTT,CASSSGRSQPQHF
TRBJ1-1,.,TRBV7-8,TRBD1,TGTGCCAGCAGCGCGGGACAGTTGAACACTGAAGCTTTCTTT,CASSAGQLNTEAFF
TRBJ2-3,.,TRBV4-1,TRBD2,TGCGCCAGCAGCCAAGCCTCCTACGGGAGGGATACGCAGTATTTT,CASSQASYGRDTQYF
TRBJ2-7,.,TRBV12-1,.,TGTGCCAGCAGCTTTGGTCCTAGCAGGAACGAGCAGTACTTC,CASSFGPSRNEQYF
TRBJ1-1,.,TRBV27,.,TGTGCCAGCAGTTTATGGGGAGGGAAGACTGAAGCTTTCTTT,CASSLWGGKTEAFF
TRBJ2-5,.,TRBV5-1,TRBD2,TGCGCCAGCCACCCGGGGGGGGGCCAAGAGACCCAGTACTTC,CASHPGGGQETQYF
TRBJ2-2,.,TRBV5-1,TRBD2,TGCGCCAGCAACTCGTTTTTACCCGACGGGCGGGGGGGCCATAGAACCGGGGAGCTGTTTTTT,CASNSFLPDGRGGHRTGELFF
TRBJ1-1,.,TRBV27,.,TGTGCCAGCAGTTCCTGGACGGGGATGAACACTGAAGCTTTCTTT,CASSSWTGMNTEAFF